This TCR beta chain was captured in a study of cytomegalovirus exposure and HLA in healthy donors. Findings of the study overall: Confirmation was obtained in vitro that a few CMV-associated chains are specific for CMV antigens.

It was with 60 Vbeta and 13 Jbeta primers that the PCR ran. Clones were read by immunoSEQ multiplex PCR, and TCRdb kept only the in-frame ones, dropping some. This table has some 120,000 clones, under 85% appearing once. For this clone: Its antigen is currently unknown. In the same sample, other DNA sequences code for this CDR3.

The specimen was PBMCs. This clonotype was obtained from a man aged 40-49 years in good health and CMV-seropositive.

CDR3 nucleotide sequence: TGCGCCAGCAGCCCGGGACAGGGGAACACTGAAGCTTTCTTT. It encodes CASSPGQGNTEAFF. The rearrangement uses TRBV4-1 and TRBJ1-1; 9 nucleotides agree with TRBD1. The germline gives CDR1 MGHRA, CDR2 YSYEKL. The CDR3 length is 14 residues. V was pared by 4 bases and J by 1 base, with 1 base of the junction left unmatched.